Below are 27 T cell receptor beta chains sequenced from a single sample in a study of cytomegalovirus exposure and HLA in healthy donors. PCR involved 60 Vbeta and 13 Jbeta primers. The data were produced by immunoSEQ multiplex PCR, yet TCRdb's version contains in-frame clones alone and is incomplete. This table lists about 70,000 clones. Sequencing used PBMCs. Receptors were obtained from a female donor in good health and CMV-seropositive.

This rearrangement joins TRBV6-5 to TRBJ1-2, with a tentative D call TRBD1 (5 bases). Germline V gene data show CDR1 as MNHEY and CDR2 as SVGAGI. The CDR3 length is 15 residues. With 5 bases removed from V and 0 bases from J, the gap between germline ends came to 13 bases. In DNA form, the CDR3 reads TGTGCCAGCAGTCGACCCAAAGGGGCTAACTATGGCTACACCTTC. Translating it yields CASSRPKGANYGYTF.

The chain carries TRBV30 and TRBJ2-7; a weak D match, TRBD2 (5 bases). The CDR3 length is 13 residues. The germline V gene has CDR1 GTSNPN and CDR2 SVGIG (reference sequence). The V and J ends lost 1 base and 5 bases respectively, with 12 bases between them. The CDR3 DNA is TGTGCCTGGAGTGAAGAGAGGGTCCACGAGCAGTACTTC. Translated: CAWSEERVHEQYF.

The chain recombines TRBV28 with TRBJ1-2; 7 nucleotides line up with TRBD1. Unmatched junction bases numbered 10, after V lost 5 bases and J lost 4 bases. The CDR3 is made up of 15 amino acids. Germline-derived CDR1 and CDR2 are MDHEN and SYDVKM. The CDR3, as DNA: TGTGCCAGCAGTCCGTCAACCGGGACAGCCTATGGCTACACCTTC. It codes for CASSPSTGTAYGYTF.

This chain links TRBV19 with TRBJ1-2; D uncertain. Germline CDR1 and CDR2: LNHDA and SQIVND (reference sequence). The V and J ends lost 11 bases and 5 bases respectively, with 18 bases between them. The CDR3 spans 13 residues. The CDR3 DNA is TGTGCCTCGCGCGAGGCAGAACGGTATGGCTACACCTTC. Protein sequence: CASREAERYGYTF. The full variable domain, rest sourced from reference TRBV19 and TRBJ1-2, is DGGITQSPKYLFRKEGQNVTLSCEQNLNHDAMYWYRQDPGQGLRLIYYSQIVNDFQKGDIAEGYSVSREKKESFPLTVTSAQKNPTAFYLCASREAERYGYTFGSGTRLTVV.

The rearrangement links TRBV28 to TRBJ2-1; D not certain. Per the germline V gene, CDR1 is MDHEN and CDR2 is SYDVKM. This CDR3 is built from 11 residues. Trimming pared 8 bases from V and 8 bases from J, leaving 10 bases between. Written as DNA, the CDR3 is TGTGCCAGCTCAGGCATGGATGAGCAGTTCTTC. Amino acids: CASSGMDEQFF.

This chain joins TRBV18 and TRBJ2-7, with 8 bases that match TRBD2. This CDR3 has 15 amino acids. J lost 1 base, V lost 0 bases, and 2 bases had no gene match. Germline CDR1 is KGHSH and CDR2 is LQKENI. The DNA for the CDR3 is TGTGCCAGCTCACCACCGGCTAGCGGGTCCTACGAGCAGTACTTC. Its translation is CASSPPASGSYEQYF.

The rearrangement links TRBV19 to TRBJ1-6; no clear D gene. CDR3 length: 15 residues. From germline, CDR1 is LNHDA and CDR2 SQIVND (reference sequence). Trimming removed 3 bases at V and 0 bases at J, with 6 bases between. CDR3 amino acids: CASSMSSSYNSPLHF. The CDR3 DNA is TGTGCCAGTAGTATGTCGAGCTCCTATAATTCACCCCTCCACTTT.

The chain recombines TRBV7-6 with TRBJ2-5, with 14 bases matching TRBD2. The ends lost 5 bases at V and 0 bases at J; junction bases unmatched: 11. Germline CDR1 and CDR2: SGHVS and FNYEAQ. This CDR3 spans 19 amino acids. The CDR3 coding sequence is TGTGCCAGCAGCGGGACTAGCGGGGGAGCAGCTTGGTACCAAGAGACCCAGTACTTC. Encoded protein: CASSGTSGGAAWYQETQYF. The variable domain in full, with the rest retrieved from reference TRBV7-6 and TRBJ2-5, is GAGVSQSPRYKVTKRGQDVALRCDPISGHVSLYWYRQALGQGPEFLTYFNYEAQQDKSGLPNDRFSAERPEGSISTLTIQRTEQRDSAMYRCASSGTSGGAAWYQETQYFGPGTRLLVL.

This sequence joins TRBV4-3 and TRBJ2-1; D might be TRBD2 (6 bases). Between the trimmed V and J ends, which lost 1 base and 0 bases, there was a span of 10 bases. Per germline, CDR1 LGHNA and CDR2 YSLEER. The CDR3 totals 16 residues. The CDR3 coding sequence is TGCGCCAGCAGCCAAGTAGTCGGGAGCTCCTACAATGAGCAGTTCTTC. It translates to CASSQVVGSSYNEQFF.

This chain uses TRBV6-5 with TRBJ1-2, with D uncertain. The CDR3 extends over 16 amino acids. Trimming stripped 2 bases from V and 2 bases from J, with 15 bases between. Per the germline V gene, CDR1 is MNHEY and CDR2 is SVGAGI. The DNA for the CDR3 is TGTGCCAGCAGTTACGGGCTAACCAGATCAAACTATGGCTACACCTTC. Protein: CASSYGLTRSNYGYTF.

This chain uses TRBV11-3 with TRBJ2-7, with TRBD1 as a possible D gene (6 bases). V lost 5 bases and J lost 5, with 16 bases in between. Germline lookup yields CDR1 SGHNT and CDR2 YENEEA. The CDR3 is 14 residues long. Here the CDR3 reads CASSTRTVPHEQYF. The CDR3 DNA reads as TGTGCCAGCAGCACCCGGACAGTCCCCCACGAGCAGTACTTC.

J is TRBJ2-2 and V is TRBV25-1; maybe TRBD2 (6 bases). Germline loops: CDR1 MGHDK, CDR2 SYGVNS. The CDR3 has 16 residues. Between the trimmed V and J ends, which lost 1 base and 4 bases, there was a span of 13 bases. The CDR3 loop is CASSELGAGLTGELFF. DNA of the CDR3: TGTGCCAGCAGTGAATTAGGGGCGGGGCTCACCGGGGAGCTGTTTTTT.

This chain joins TRBV18 and TRBJ1-2, with D possibly TRBD1 on 6 matching bases. There are 14 residues in the CDR3. The V gene lost 2 bases and the J gene lost 4 bases, with 11 bases spanning the gap. The V gene's germline CDR1 is KGHSH and CDR2 LQKENI. CDR3 region: CASSPESRGYGYTF. The CDR3 region has the DNA TGTGCCAGCTCACCAGAGTCCAGGGGCTATGGCTACACCTTC.

The chain links TRBV9 to TRBJ2-2; a possible D gene is TRBD1 (5 bases). CDR1 and CDR2 from the germline V gene are SGDLS and YYNGEE. CDR3 length: 16 residues. Trimming removed 0 bases at V and 6 bases at J, with 15 bases between. CDR3: CASSVGTILHPGELFF. In DNA, the CDR3 is TGTGCCAGCAGCGTAGGGACAATTCTCCACCCCGGGGAGCTGTTTTTT.

The rearrangement uses TRBV9 and TRBJ2-1; D is undetermined. This CDR3 spans 13 amino acids. Per the germline V gene, CDR1 is SGDLS and CDR2 is YYNGEE. V lost 0 bases to trimming and J lost 7 bases, with 8 bases between them. CDR3 nucleotides: TGTGCCAGCAGCGTAGTCCCTAGAAATGAGCAGTTCTTC. It specifies CASSVVPRNEQFF. The full variable domain, rest sourced from reference TRBV9 and TRBJ2-1, is DSGVTQTPKHLITATGQRVTLRCSPRSGDLSVYWYQQSLDQGLQFLIQYYNGEERAKGNILERFSAQQFPDLHSELNLSSLELGDSALYFCASSVVPRNEQFFGPGTRLTVL.

J is TRBJ2-5 and V is TRBV6-5, with D possibly being TRBD2 (5 bases). Trimming stripped 0 bases from V and 3 bases from J, with 14 bases between. This CDR3 has 16 residues. Looked up from germline, CDR1 is MNHEY and CDR2 is SVGAGI. The CDR3 DNA reads as TGTGCCAGCAGTTACTCGGGCCGGGGTACGAAAGAGACCCAGTACTTC. Translated, it gives CASSYSGRGTKETQYF.

The rearrangement uses TRBV7-8 and TRBJ1-2; TRBD1 matches at 7 bases. Germline V CDR1 and CDR2: SGHVS, FQNEAQ. V lost 5 bases and J lost 4; bases outside the gene matches: 10. The length of the CDR3 is 15 residues. The CDR3 region is CASSPSYAGGYGYTF. CDR3 sequence (DNA): TGTGCCAGCAGCCCTTCATACGCAGGGGGCTATGGCTACACCTTC.

This rearrangement joins TRBV28 to TRBJ2-5; 7 bases are shared with TRBD1. Germline assignment: CDR1 MDHEN and CDR2 SYDVKM. J gave up 3 bases and V 3 bases, and 1 base lay outside the gene matches. The CDR3 sequence is 13 residues long. The CDR3: CASSFGTEETQYF. In DNA form, the CDR3 reads TGTGCCAGCAGTTTCGGGACAGAAGAGACCCAGTACTTC.

The chain uses TRBV6-5 and TRBJ1-5; D unresolved. The CDR3 sequence is 15 residues long. Per germline, CDR1 MNHEY and CDR2 SVGAGI. The V and J ends lost 0 bases and 4 bases respectively, with 10 bases between them. CDR3 loop: CASSYSIGGNQPQHF. CDR3 DNA sequence: TGTGCCAGCAGTTACTCGATTGGAGGTAATCAGCCCCAGCATTTT.

J is TRBJ1-1 and V is TRBV6-6; 7 nucleotides line up with TRBD1. Germline CDR1 and CDR2: MNHNY and SVGAGI (reference sequence). This CDR3 has 14 residues. Trimming at V came to 6 bases and at J to 4 bases, leaving 8 bases not matched to a gene. As DNA, the CDR3 is TGTGCCAGCAGGGTGACAGGGAGTCCCACTGAAGCTTTCTTT. Its protein is CASRVTGSPTEAFF.

The genes are TRBV27 and TRBJ1-1; D remains ambiguous. CDR1 and CDR2 (germline): MNHEY, SMNVEV (reference sequence). V lost 2 bases and J lost 7, with 14 bases in between. The CDR3 has 14 amino acids. The CDR3 reads CASSLRGGLSEAFF. CDR3 nucleotides: TGTGCCAGCAGTTTAAGAGGAGGGCTGAGTGAAGCTTTCTTT.

The rearrangement joins TRBV7-8 to TRBJ2-3; 10 nucleotides line up with TRBD2. Germline V gene data show CDR1 as SGHVS and CDR2 as FQNEAQ. There are 16 residues in the CDR3. V shed 5 bases, J shed 2 bases, and the junction held 7 bases outside the gene matches. CDR3 sequence: CASSGLAGGNTDTQYF. The CDR3 nucleotides read TGTGCCAGCAGCGGATTAGCGGGGGGTAACACAGATACGCAGTATTTT.

This chain connects TRBV18 to TRBJ2-7; D may be TRBD1 (5 bases). CDR1 is KGHSH, CDR2 LQKENI, per germline. V was trimmed by 1 base and J by 5 bases, leaving 12 bases between them. The CDR3 spans 14 residues. The CDR3 spells CASSPREGVDEQYF. CDR3 in DNA: TGTGCCAGCTCACCACGGGAAGGGGTCGACGAGCAGTACTTC.

The chain links TRBV30 to TRBJ2-7; D may be TRBD2 (5 bases). Per germline, CDR1 GTSNPN and CDR2 SVGIG (reference sequence). Between the trimmed V and J ends, which lost 3 bases and 0 bases, there was a span of 15 bases. The CDR3 contains 15 residues. The CDR3 DNA is TGTGCCTGGAGCTCCCGGGGTAGCCTCTCCTACGAGCAGTACTTC. It codes for CAWSSRGSLSYEQYF. The full variable domain, with the rest looked up from reference TRBV30 and TRBJ2-7, is SQTIHQWPATLVQPVGSPLSLECTVEGTSNPNLYWYRQAAGRGLQLLFYSVGIGQISSEVPQNLSASRPQDRQFILSSKKLLLSDSGFYLCAWSSRGSLSYEQYFGPGTRLTVT.

CDR3 residues: CASSRKLTGAGNTIYF. In nucleotides, the CDR3 is TGCGCCAGCAGCCGCAAGCTGACAGGGGCTGGAAACACCATATATTTT. The rearrangement links TRBV4-3 to TRBJ1-3, with TRBD1 identical over 8 bases. The CDR3 runs 16 residues. V gave up 4 bases and J gave up 2 bases; unmatched junction bases: 7. Germline V CDR1 and CDR2: LGHNA, YSLEER.

This rearrangement joins TRBV30 to TRBJ2-7; 8 nucleotides agree with TRBD1. Germline CDR1 reads GTSNPN; CDR2 reads SVGIG (reference sequence). This CDR3 has 13 residues. With V trimmed by 6 bases and J by 3 bases, 7 bases remained unmatched. CDR3 region: CACRGQGVYEQYF. In nucleotides, the CDR3 is TGTGCCTGCCGCGGACAGGGCGTCTACGAGCAGTACTTC.

The genes are TRBV10-3 and TRBJ2-5; the match to TRBD2 covers 7 bases. J lost 5 bases, V lost 6 bases, and 6 bases had no gene match. The CDR3 is 13 amino acids. CDR1 and CDR2 (germline): ENHRY, SYGVKD. For the CDR3, the DNA is TGTGCCATCAGATTGAGCGGGATGGAGACCCAGTACTTC. Its protein product is CAIRLSGMETQYF.